This T cell receptor (beta chain) came from a study of response to subunit inactivated influenza vaccine. The germline V gene encodes CDR1 SQVTM and CDR2 ANQGSEA. Deletions cut 5 bases from V and 3 bases from J, with 11 bases between. The CDR3 runs to 13 residues. TCRdb re-called the RT-PCR reads through MiXCR, storing one row per CDR3 protein. The table lists 500,000 to 600,000 distinct CDR3 sequences, about 10% of them singletons. The sample also formed part of further work on T cells expressing NK-cell markers. That source notes: 5'RACE template switching with UMIs generated TCR beta cDNA.

The source material was PBMCs from blood, sampled on the day of vaccination. The receptor comes from a man in his fifties or sixties who received an inactivated influenza vaccine. V usage is TRBV29-1 and J usage is TRBJ2-1; maybe TRBD1 (5 bases). The CDR3 loop reads CSVFQGSYNEQFF. The CDR3 DNA follows: TGCAGCGTTTTTCAGGGTAGCTACAATGAGCAGTTCTTC.